This T cell receptor beta chain was identified during a study of blood T cells in healthy people across ages. The CDR3 has 16 amino acids. V lost 0 bases and J 5 bases, leaving 13 bases between the germline ends. Sample-barcoded 5' priming and a J-beta primer mix drove a second PCR of about 7 to 11 cycles. Researchers report that a template-switch adaptor with 12 random nucleotides tagged each cDNA molecule. Each CDR3 protein is one row after TCRdb ran MiXCR on the 5' RACE reads. The data show 750,000 to 950,000 distinct CDR3 sequences, roughly 25% seen once. The sample also formed part of further work on T cells of mothers and their children.

This sequence originates from a boy aged 5 to 17 in good health. The genes are TRBV12-3 or TRBV12-4 and TRBJ1-4; maybe TRBD1 (5 bases). The material sequenced was blood. CDR3 amino acids: CASSLASPGKNEKLFF. DNA of the CDR3: TGTGCCAGCAGTTTAGCATCCCCAGGGAAAAATGAAAAACTGTTTTTT.